The 3 T cell receptor beta chains reported below all come from one sample, sequenced in a study of shared clonotypes between healthy human individuals. Sequencing was performed with immunoSEQ multiplex PCR; in TCRdb, only in-frame clones are kept and a portion is missing. Of approximately 2.4 million clones listed, nearly 97% are singletons. The sequencing sample was made of naive CD4+ T cells sorted from blood. The sample's subset: CD45RA+ positively selected. Receptor source: a man younger than 35 in good health.

The gene calls are TRBV5-1 and TRBJ2-7, with D uncertain. CDR1 and CDR2 from the germline V gene are SGHRS and YFSETQ. Trimming took 0 bases from V and 4 from J, leaving 11 bases between them. The CDR3 consists of 14 residues. In nucleotides, the CDR3 is TGCGCCAGCAGCTTGGTGGCAGAAGCATACGAGCAGTACTTC. Its translation is CASSLVAEAYEQYF.

This clone has more than one count but fewer than ten. This sequence joins TRBV10-1 and TRBJ2-4; no firm D call. V gave up 0 bases and J gave up 13 bases, with 10 bases separating them. The length of the CDR3 is 12 residues. The germline V gene has CDR1 WNHNN and CDR2 SYGVQD (reference sequence). The CDR3 DNA sequence: TGCGCCAGCAGTGAGTCGATGGGAACCCAGTACTTC. Protein sequence: CASSESMGTQYF.

The chain's CDR3 is CATSTGTGSTDTQYF. The CDR3 bases are TGTGCCACCAGCACCGGGACAGGGAGCACAGATACGCAGTATTTT. The chain employs TRBV15 and TRBJ2-3; TRBD1 agrees at 9 bases. Germline V gene sequence: CDR1 LNHNV, CDR2 YYDKDF (reference sequence). The CDR3 sequence is 15 residues long. J was trimmed by 0 bases and V by 4 bases; bases with no gene match: 2.